This record looks at one TCR beta chain sequence and its context. Its antigen is still unknown. Per-base quality was not reported, and no clone a single base away is much larger than it. The V and J ends are trimmed by 7 bases and 2 bases, leaving 14 bases between them. CDR1 and CDR2, looked up from the germline V gene (reference sequence), are LNHDA and SQIVND. Counted from cysteine to phenylalanine, this CDR3 has 14 amino acids. Just CDR3 DNA is preserved here, 42 bases in frame from base 1. TCRbeta CDR3 regions were amplified from genomic DNA by means of the immunoSEQ Assay, a bias-controlled multiplex PCR. The authors' analysis ran thus. The number of nucleated cells in each sample was estimated by amplification of reference gene primers within the assay. Sequence reads were collapsed and filtered to measure the absolute abundance of every unique TCRbeta CDR3 rearrangement. For each sample, productive Simpson clonality was calculated by taking the square root of Simpson's diversity index across productive rearrangements. What TCRdb holds here is the immuneACCESS table cut down to in-frame rearrangements. Part of the clones is not present; checked against another copy, under half of the missing clones reflect an unresolved V gene, and the others are unexplained. V and J calls and clone size are those listed in that table; D and trimming were worked out from the DNA. The sample contains about 330,000 clones, around 86% of them found a single time. In total, the top ten clones hold more than 9% of the sample.

This sample was included in a study of blood T cell repertoires in COVID-19 (dated by TCRdb to 2018 to 2020). Regarding the research as a whole: The collaborator samples originated in the United States, Italy and Spain and spanned the acute and convalescent phases of COVID-19. The prospective study material was composed of cDNA or gDNA derived from T cells, B-cell-depleted T cells, or PBMCs. The dataset comprised deeply sampled blood TCRbeta repertoires from subjects exposed to, actively infected with, or recovered from COVID-19. The repertoires were made available in a free public database intended to serve as a resource for research on the immune response to SARS-CoV-2. Samples came from the ongoing ImmuneRACE study (first 160 participants) plus 1,254 subjects from 6 global collaborators. A de-identified subject ID, COVID-19 status, age in years and sex were almost always included in the sample metadata. Where available, HLA class I and class II types were taken from metadata supplied by the sample provider and were not determined by assay-based typing. Findings and caveats that apply to the study as a whole: How much clinical and demographic metadata was included differed by source and by participant, and the metadata was provided uncurated.

Enrolling through a virtual design, the prospective study's participants ranged in age from roughly 18 to 95 years and lived across roughly 24 United States geographic areas. In the prospective study, participants were assigned to cohorts based on the clinical history participants reported in a screening survey and a study questionnaire. For ImmuneRACE Cohort 3, a participant was defined as recovered based on two consecutive negative NP/OP PCR tests, clearance by a healthcare professional, or resolution of symptoms. Mobile phlebotomists in the prospective study collected whole blood, serum and a nasopharyngeal or oropharyngeal swab from every participant. Participants in the prospective study had the option to provide additional blood draws and questionnaires over a roughly two-month period. Blood samples from the prospective study were shipped frozen or at room temperature prior to DNA extraction.

The sequenced sample was PBMCs or T cells enriched from blood (not recorded which). The rearranged chain carries TRBV19 and TRBJ1-2; no D gene call is confident. This sequence originates from a woman aged 18-30 years who had recovered from COVID-19. The DNA is TGTGCCAGTACTAAAAAACCCTCCAACTATGGCTACACCTTC. Translated, it gives CASTKKPSNYGYTF.